The sequence of this TCR beta chain was determined in a study of cytomegalovirus exposure and HLA in healthy donors. Whole-study results and caveats: Exclusion applied to some V segments, including TRBV6-2 and TRBV6-3, as they were indistinguishable. Cytomegalovirus association was listed for about 180 TCR beta chains. It was in a later analysis that TCR association rates were seen to vary by HLA locus, highest for DRB1 and lowest for HLA-C. After further analysis at a later stage, 17,000 or so TCR beta sequences were associated with HLA alleles at 0.05 false discovery rate.

CDR3 length: 16 residues. The V segment lost 4 bases and the J segment 4 bases; nucleotides outside the gene matches: 10. In germline, CDR1 is MGHRA, CDR2 YSYEKL. The primer mix had 60 Vbeta and 13 Jbeta primers. Produced via immunoSEQ multiplex PCR; TCRdb's table is partial and in-frame only. The sample holds about 120,000 clones; roughly 82% are singletons and the top ten take under 7%. Note on this clone: Its cognate antigen is unknown.

Sequencing input: PBMCs. This TCR derives from a man aged 18 to 30 in good health and CMV-seropositive. The chain is built from TRBV4-1 and TRBJ1-1; 9 bases map to TRBD1. This CDR3 reads CASSPGTGQIPTEAFF. As DNA, the CDR3 is TGCGCCAGCAGCCCCGGGACAGGGCAAATTCCCACTGAAGCTTTCTTT.